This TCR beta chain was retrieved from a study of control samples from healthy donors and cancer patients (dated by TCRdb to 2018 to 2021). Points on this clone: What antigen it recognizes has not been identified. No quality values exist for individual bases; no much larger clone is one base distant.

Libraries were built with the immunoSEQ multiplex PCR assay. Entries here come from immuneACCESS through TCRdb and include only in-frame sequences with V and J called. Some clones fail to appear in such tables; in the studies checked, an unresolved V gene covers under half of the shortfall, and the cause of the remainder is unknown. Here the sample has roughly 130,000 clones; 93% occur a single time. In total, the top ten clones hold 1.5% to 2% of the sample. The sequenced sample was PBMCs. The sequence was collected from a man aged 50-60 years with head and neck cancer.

The nucleotides read TGTGCCAGCGGCACCCACAGGGTTTGGGGCTACACCTTC. The translation is CASGTHRVWGYTF. The chain uses TRBV28 and TRBJ1-2, and TRBD1 may be the D gene, going by 6 matching bases. The junction carries 18 bases between V and J, which are trimmed by 8 bases and 8 bases respectively. From the germline V gene, CDR1 is MDHEN and CDR2 is SYDVKM. Reading from cysteine to phenylalanine, the CDR3 counts 13 amino acids. The CDR3 DNA has 39 bases and is translated from base 1.